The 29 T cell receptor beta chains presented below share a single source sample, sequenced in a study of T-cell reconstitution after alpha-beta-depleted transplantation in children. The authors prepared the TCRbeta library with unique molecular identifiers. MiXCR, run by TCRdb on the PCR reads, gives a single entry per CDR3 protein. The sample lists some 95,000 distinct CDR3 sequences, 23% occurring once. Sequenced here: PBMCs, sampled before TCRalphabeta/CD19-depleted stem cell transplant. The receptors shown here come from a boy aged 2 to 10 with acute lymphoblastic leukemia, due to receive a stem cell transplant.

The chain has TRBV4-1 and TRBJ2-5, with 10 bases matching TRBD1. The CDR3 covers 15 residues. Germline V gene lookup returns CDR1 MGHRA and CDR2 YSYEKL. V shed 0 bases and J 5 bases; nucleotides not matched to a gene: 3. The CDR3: CASSQDPGQGETQYF. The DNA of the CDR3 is TGCGCCAGCAGCCAAGATCCGGGACAGGGGGAGACCCAGTACTTC.

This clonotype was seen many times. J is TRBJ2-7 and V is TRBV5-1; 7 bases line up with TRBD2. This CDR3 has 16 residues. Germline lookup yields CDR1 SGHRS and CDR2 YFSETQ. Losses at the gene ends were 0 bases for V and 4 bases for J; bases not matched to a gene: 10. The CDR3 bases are TGCGCCAGCAGCTTGGGCCCCCAAGCGGGAATTTACGAGCAGTACTTC. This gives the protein CASSLGPQAGIYEQYF. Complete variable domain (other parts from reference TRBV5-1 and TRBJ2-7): KAGVTQTPRYLIKTRGQQVTLSCSPISGHRSVSWYQQTPGQGLQFLFEYFSETQRNKGNFPGRFSGRQFSNSRSEMNVSTLELGDSALYLCASSLGPQAGIYEQYFGPGTRLTVT.

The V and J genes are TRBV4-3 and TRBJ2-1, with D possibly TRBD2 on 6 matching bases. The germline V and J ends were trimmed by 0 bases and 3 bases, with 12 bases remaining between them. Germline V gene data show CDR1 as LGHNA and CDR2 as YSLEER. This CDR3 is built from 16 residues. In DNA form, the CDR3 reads TGCGCCAGCAGCCAAGATAGCCAGGGACTCTACAATGAGCAGTTCTTC. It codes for CASSQDSQGLYNEQFF.

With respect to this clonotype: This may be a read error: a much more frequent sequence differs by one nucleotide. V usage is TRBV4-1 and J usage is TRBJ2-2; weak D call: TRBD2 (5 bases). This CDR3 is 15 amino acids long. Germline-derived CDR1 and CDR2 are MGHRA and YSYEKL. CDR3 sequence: CARSQDPGVTGELFF. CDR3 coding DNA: TGCGCCCGCAGCCAAGATCCCGGGGTTACCGGGGAGCTGTTTTTT.

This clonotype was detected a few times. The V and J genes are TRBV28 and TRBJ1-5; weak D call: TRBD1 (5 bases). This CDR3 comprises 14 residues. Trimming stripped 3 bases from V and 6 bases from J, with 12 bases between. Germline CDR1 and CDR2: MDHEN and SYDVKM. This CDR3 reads CASSLRRGSQPQHF. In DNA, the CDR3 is TGTGCCAGCAGTTTGAGGAGGGGCTCTCAGCCCCAGCATTTT.

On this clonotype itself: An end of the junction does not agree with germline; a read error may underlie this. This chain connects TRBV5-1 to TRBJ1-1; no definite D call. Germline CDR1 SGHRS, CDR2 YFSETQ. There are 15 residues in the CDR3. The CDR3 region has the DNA TGCGCCCGCAGCTTGGAGGGCGGGTTGAGCACTGAAGCTTTCTTT. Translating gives CARSLEGGLSTEAFF.

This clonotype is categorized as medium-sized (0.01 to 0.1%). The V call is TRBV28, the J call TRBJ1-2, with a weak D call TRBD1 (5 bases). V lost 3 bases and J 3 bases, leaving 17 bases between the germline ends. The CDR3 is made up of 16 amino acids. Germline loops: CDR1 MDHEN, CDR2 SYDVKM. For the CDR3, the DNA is TGTGCCAGCAGTTTCCGGGACCTCCGACGGGACTATGGCTACACCTTC. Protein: CASSFRDLRRDYGYTF.

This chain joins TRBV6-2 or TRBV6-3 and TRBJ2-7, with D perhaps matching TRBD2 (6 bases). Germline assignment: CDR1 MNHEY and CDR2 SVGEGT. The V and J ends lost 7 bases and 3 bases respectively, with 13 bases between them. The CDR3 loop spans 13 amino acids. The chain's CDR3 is CASMGGGGYEQYF. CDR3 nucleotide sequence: TGTGCCAGCATGGGGGGAGGAGGCTACGAGCAGTACTTC.

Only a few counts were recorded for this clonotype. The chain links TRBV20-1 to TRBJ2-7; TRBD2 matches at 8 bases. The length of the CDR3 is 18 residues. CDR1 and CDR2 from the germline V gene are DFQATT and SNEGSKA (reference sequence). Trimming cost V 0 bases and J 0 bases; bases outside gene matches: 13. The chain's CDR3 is CSARDLELAEGSSYEQYF. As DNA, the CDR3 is TGCAGTGCTAGAGACCTCGAACTAGCGGAGGGCAGCTCCTACGAGCAGTACTTC.

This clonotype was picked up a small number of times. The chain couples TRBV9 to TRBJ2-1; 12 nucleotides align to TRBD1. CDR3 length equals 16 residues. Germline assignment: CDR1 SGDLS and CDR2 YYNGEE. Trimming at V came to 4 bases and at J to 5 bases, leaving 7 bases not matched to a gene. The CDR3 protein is CASSPGDRGLDNEQFF. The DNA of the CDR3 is TGTGCCAGCAGCCCTGGGGACAGGGGGCTGGACAATGAGCAGTTCTTC.

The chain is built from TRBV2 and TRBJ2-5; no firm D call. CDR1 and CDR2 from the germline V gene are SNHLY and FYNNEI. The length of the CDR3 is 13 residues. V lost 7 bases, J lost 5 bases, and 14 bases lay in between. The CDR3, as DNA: TGTGCCAGCAATAAGGTGATCTACGAGACCCAGTACTTC. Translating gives CASNKVIYETQYF.

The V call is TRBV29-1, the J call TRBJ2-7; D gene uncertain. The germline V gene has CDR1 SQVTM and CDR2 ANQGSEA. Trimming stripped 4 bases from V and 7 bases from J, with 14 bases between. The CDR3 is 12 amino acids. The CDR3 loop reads CSVVKWTGEQYF. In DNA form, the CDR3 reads TGCAGCGTTGTCAAGTGGACCGGGGAGCAGTACTTC.

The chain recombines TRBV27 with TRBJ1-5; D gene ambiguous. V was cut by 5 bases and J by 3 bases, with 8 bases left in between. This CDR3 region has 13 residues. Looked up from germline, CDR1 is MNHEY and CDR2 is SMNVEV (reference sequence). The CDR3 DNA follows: TGTGCCAGCAGTCGGGGTTACAATCAGCCCCAGCATTTT. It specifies CASSRGYNQPQHF.

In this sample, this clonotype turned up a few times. DNA for the CDR3: TGTGCCAGCAGCTCCCGGAGGGGAAACAATGAGCAGTTCTTC. It yields the protein CASSSRRGNNEQFF. V usage is TRBV7-2 and J usage is TRBJ2-1; the D gene is possibly TRBD2 (6 bases). Germline lookup yields CDR1 SGHTA and CDR2 FQGNSA. The CDR3 consists of 14 residues. Between the trimmed V and J ends, which lost 4 bases and 5 bases, there was a span of 12 bases.

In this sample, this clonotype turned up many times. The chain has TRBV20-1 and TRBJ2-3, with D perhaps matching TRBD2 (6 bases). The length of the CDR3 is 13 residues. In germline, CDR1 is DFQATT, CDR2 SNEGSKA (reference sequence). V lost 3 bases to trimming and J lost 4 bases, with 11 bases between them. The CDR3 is CSARGRGADTQYF. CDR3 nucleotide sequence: TGCAGTGCTAGGGGGCGGGGTGCAGATACGCAGTATTTT.

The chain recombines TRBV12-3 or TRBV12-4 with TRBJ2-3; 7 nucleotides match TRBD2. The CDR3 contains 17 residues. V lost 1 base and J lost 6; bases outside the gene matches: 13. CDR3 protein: CASSLGSSGGASDTQYF. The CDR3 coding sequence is TGTGCCAGCAGTTTAGGGTCTAGCGGAGGGGCATCTGATACGCAGTATTTT.

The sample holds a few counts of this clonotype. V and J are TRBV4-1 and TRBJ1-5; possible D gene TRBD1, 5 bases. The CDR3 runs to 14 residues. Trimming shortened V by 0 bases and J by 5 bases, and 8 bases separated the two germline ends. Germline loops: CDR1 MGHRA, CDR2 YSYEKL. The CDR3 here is CASSQEGADQPQHF. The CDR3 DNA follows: TGCGCCAGCAGCCAAGAAGGGGCAGATCAGCCCCAGCATTTT.

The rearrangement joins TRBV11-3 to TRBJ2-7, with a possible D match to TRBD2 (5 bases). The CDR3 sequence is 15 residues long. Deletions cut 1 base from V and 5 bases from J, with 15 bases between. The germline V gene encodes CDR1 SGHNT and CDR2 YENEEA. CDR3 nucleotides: TGTGCCAGCAGCTTAGGGGCGGGCGTTCGGGACGAGCAGTACTTC. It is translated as CASSLGAGVRDEQYF.

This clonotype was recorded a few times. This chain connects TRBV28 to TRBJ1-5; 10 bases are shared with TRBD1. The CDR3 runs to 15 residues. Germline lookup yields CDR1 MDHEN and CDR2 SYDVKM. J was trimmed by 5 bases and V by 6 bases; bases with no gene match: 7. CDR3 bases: TGTGCCAGCAGGAGACAGGGGGCGCAGGATCAGCCCCAGCATTTT. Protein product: CASRRQGAQDQPQHF.

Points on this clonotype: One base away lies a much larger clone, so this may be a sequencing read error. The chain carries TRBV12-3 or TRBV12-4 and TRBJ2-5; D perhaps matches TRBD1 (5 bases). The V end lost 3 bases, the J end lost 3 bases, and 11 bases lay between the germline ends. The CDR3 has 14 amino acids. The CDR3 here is CASSFGAVKETQYF. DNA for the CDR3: TGTGCCAGCAGTTTTGGGGCGGTGAAAGAGACCCAGTACTTC.

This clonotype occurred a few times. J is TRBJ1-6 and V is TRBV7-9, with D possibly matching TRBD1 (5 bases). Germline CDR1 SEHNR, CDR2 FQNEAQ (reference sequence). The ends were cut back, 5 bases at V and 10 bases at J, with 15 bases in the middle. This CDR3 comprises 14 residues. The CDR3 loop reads CASSQPRAGSPLHF. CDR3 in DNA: TGTGCCAGCAGCCAGCCCCGAGCAGGGTCACCCCTCCACTTT.

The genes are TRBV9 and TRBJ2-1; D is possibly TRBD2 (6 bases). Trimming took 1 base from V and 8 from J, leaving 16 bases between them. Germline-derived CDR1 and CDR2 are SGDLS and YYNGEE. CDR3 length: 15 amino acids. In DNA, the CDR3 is TGTGCCAGCAGCGTAACCGGGACTCAAGACCATGAGCAGTTCTTC. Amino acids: CASSVTGTQDHEQFF.

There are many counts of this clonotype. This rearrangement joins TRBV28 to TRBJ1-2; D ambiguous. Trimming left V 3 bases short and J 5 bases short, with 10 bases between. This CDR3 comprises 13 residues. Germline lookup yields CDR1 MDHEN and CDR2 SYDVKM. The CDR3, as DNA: TGTGCCAGCAGTTTGAGCCAGGCTTATGGCTACACCTTC. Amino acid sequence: CASSLSQAYGYTF.

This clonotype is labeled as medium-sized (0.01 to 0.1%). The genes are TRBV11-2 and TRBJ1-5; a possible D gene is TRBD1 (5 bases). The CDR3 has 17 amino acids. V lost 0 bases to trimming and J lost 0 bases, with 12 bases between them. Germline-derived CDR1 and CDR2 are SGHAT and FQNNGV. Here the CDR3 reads CASSLEGVLGSNQPQHF. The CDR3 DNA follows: TGTGCCAGCAGCTTAGAAGGGGTATTAGGTAGCAATCAGCCCCAGCATTTT.

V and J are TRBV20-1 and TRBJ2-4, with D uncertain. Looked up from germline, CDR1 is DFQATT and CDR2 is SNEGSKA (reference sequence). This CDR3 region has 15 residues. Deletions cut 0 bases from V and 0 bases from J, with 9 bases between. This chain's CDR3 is CSARDRSGAKNIQYF. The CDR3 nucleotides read TGCAGTGCTAGAGATCGGAGTGGAGCCAAAAACATTCAGTACTTC.

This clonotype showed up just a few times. For the CDR3, the DNA is TGTGCCAGCAGCTTAGCCAGCGCCTCCTACGAGCAGTACTTC. Its protein is CASSLASASYEQYF. The chain uses TRBV11-2 and TRBJ2-7; D not resolved. The CDR3 is made up of 14 amino acids. V lost 1 base and J lost 0, with 7 bases in between. In germline, CDR1 is SGHAT, CDR2 FQNNGV.

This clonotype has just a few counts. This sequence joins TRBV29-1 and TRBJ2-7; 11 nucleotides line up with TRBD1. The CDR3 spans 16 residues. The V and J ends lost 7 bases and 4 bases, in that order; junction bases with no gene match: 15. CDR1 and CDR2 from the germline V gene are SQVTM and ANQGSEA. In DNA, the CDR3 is TGCAGCGGCAGGTCGTGGACCCGGGACAGGGGGTACGAGCAGTACTTC. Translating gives CSGRSWTRDRGYEQYF.

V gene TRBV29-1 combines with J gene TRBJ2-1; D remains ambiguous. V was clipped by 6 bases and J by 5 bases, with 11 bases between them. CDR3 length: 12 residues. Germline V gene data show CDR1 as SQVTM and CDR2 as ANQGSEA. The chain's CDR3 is CSVASVHNEQFF. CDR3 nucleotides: TGCAGCGTGGCCAGTGTCCACAATGAGCAGTTCTTC.

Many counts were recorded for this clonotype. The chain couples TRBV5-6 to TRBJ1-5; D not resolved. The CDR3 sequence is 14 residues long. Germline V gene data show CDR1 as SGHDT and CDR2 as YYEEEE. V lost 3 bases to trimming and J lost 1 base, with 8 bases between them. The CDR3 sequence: CASSSRRSNQPQHF. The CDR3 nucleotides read TGTGCCAGCAGCTCGAGACGGAGCAATCAGCCCCAGCATTTT.